The 24 T cell receptor beta chains given below trace back to one sample, sequenced in a study of T cells in Graves' hyperthyroidism and ophthalmopathy. RNA transcripts provided the source from which TCR beta CDR3 regions were amplified. Researchers ran a first-round RT-PCR on the TCR CDR3 using the HTBI primer set. TCRdb itself ran the multiplex PCR reads through MiXCR, one entry per CDR3 protein. The data contain about 640,000 distinct CDR3 sequences, more than 20% of them singletons. Sample: blood. The receptors were gathered from a man aged 25 to 45 with Graves' ophthalmopathy.

V is TRBV7-3 and J is TRBJ1-3; D not resolved. V lost 4 bases, J lost 2 bases, and 6 bases lay in between. CDR1 is SGHTA and CDR2 is FQGTGA in the germline V gene. The length of the CDR3 is 13 residues. CDR3 bases: TGTGCCAGCAGCTCCCTCCCTGGAAACACCATATATTTT. It encodes CASSSLPGNTIYF.

The J gene is TRBJ2-1, the V gene TRBV6-1; TRBD2 matches 9 bases. Germline V gene sequence: CDR1 MNHNS, CDR2 SASEGT. The J segment lost 3 bases and the V segment lost 3 bases, leaving 3 bases of the junction unmatched. CDR3 length: 15 amino acids. In DNA, the CDR3 is TGTGCCAGCAGTGAGGGGACTAGCTTCTACAATGAGCAGTTCTTC. This codes for CASSEGTSFYNEQFF.

The V call is TRBV9, the J call TRBJ2-1; D call uncertain. Trimming stripped 3 bases from V and 8 bases from J, with 9 bases between. This CDR3 has 12 amino acids. Germline loops: CDR1 SGDLS, CDR2 YYNGEE. The CDR3 DNA is TGTGCCAGCAGCGCCAGTAGCCATGAGCAGTTCTTC. This codes for CASSASSHEQFF.

This clonotype was counted at least ten times. The chain joins TRBV11-1 to TRBJ2-7; 9 nucleotides agree with TRBD1. V lost 5 bases to trimming and J lost 4 bases; unmatched junction nucleotides: 9. CDR1 and CDR2 (germline): SGHAT, FQDESV (reference sequence). The CDR3 extends over 15 amino acids. The CDR3 is CASSPLDRGDYEQYF. CDR3 nucleotide sequence: TGTGCCAGCAGCCCGCTGGACAGGGGTGATTACGAGCAGTACTTC.

This clonotype was observed a handful of times. The chain is built from TRBV29-1 and TRBJ2-7; 8 bases fit TRBD1. The germline V gene has CDR1 SQVTM and CDR2 ANQGSEA. The CDR3 has 17 residues. V was pared by 7 bases and J by 2 bases, with 19 bases of the junction left unmatched. CDR3 residues: CSGSTGEKNPGTYEQYF. The CDR3 coding sequence is TGCAGCGGCTCGACAGGGGAGAAGAACCCGGGGACCTACGAGCAGTACTTC.

This clonotype was recorded at least ten times. The gene calls are TRBV20-1 and TRBJ2-1; TRBD2 agrees at 7 bases. CDR1 and CDR2 (germline): DFQATT, SNEGSKA (reference sequence). The CDR3 has 15 amino acids. Trimming removed 6 bases from V and 1 base from J; junction bases left unmatched: 9. The CDR3 sequence is CSAPDREESYNEQFF. DNA of the CDR3: TGCAGTGCGCCAGATCGGGAGGAGTCCTACAATGAGCAGTTCTTC.

V is TRBV6-2 or TRBV6-3 and J is TRBJ2-7; D is perhaps TRBD1 (6 bases). This CDR3 has 16 amino acids. V lost 8 bases, J lost 0 bases, and 20 bases lay in between. Germline V CDR1 and CDR2: MNHEY, SVGEGT. The CDR3 nucleotides read TGTGCCAGCGGCCCGGGACACCGTATGGGCTCCTACGAGCAGTACTTC. Amino acids: CASGPGHRMGSYEQYF.

This clonotype was found a few times. The gene calls are TRBV29-1 and TRBJ1-2; 8 nucleotides match TRBD1. The length of the CDR3 is 13 residues. Per germline, CDR1 SQVTM and CDR2 ANQGSEA. Unmatched junction bases numbered 7, after V lost 7 bases and J lost 3 bases. Written as DNA, the CDR3 is TGCAGCGCTGAGACAGGGGTAGACTATGGCTACACCTTC. Translating it yields CSAETGVDYGYTF.

Details on this clonotype: Given a much more abundant clone one base away, this may be a read error. The rearrangement joins TRBV7-2 to TRBJ2-3; possible D gene TRBD2, 6 bases. CDR1 and CDR2 (germline): SGHTA, FQGNSA. The V end was cut by 1 base, the J end by 6 bases, with 17 bases between. The CDR3 spans 16 residues. Here the CDR3 reads CASSLGLVHSRDTQYF. CDR3 DNA: TGTGCCAGCAGCTTAGGACTAGTACATTCACGGGATACGCAGTATTTT.

In its sample, this clonotype was seen many times. The genes are TRBV12-3 or TRBV12-4 and TRBJ1-1; D possibly corresponds to TRBD1 (6 bases). The V end was cut by 6 bases, the J end by 3 bases, with 8 bases between. There are 12 residues in the CDR3. CDR3 in DNA: TGTGCCAGCAGCACAGGGTACACTGAAGCTTTCTTT. This gives the protein CASSTGYTEAFF.

This clonotype has a handful of counts. The chain employs TRBV9 and TRBJ2-6; tentatively, D is TRBD2 (6 bases). Trimming shortened V by 2 bases and J by 2 bases, and 14 bases separated the two germline ends. The CDR3 covers 17 residues. Germline V lookup: CDR1 SGDLS, CDR2 YYNGEE. CDR3 in amino acids: CASSVHMEGAGANVLTF. In nucleotides, the CDR3 is TGTGCCAGCAGCGTCCATATGGAGGGAGCTGGGGCCAACGTCCTGACTTTC. The full variable domain, in which reference TRBV9 and TRBJ2-6 provide the parts outside the CDR3, is DSGVTQTPKHLITATGQRVTLRCSPRSGDLSVYWYQQSLDQGLQFLIQYYNGEERAKGNILERFSAQQFPDLHSELNLSSLELGDSALYFCASSVHMEGAGANVLTFGAGSRLTVL.

The rearrangement uses TRBV5-6 and TRBJ2-7, with D hard to call. The CDR3 extends over 14 amino acids. Germline loops: CDR1 SGHDT, CDR2 YYEEEE. The V gene lost 4 bases and the J gene lost 3 bases, with 14 bases spanning the gap. The DNA of the CDR3 is TGTGCCAGCAGCGCGAGCCCCAGGATCTACGAGCAGTACTTC. Translating it yields CASSASPRIYEQYF.

This rearrangement joins TRBV24-1 to TRBJ1-1; D ambiguous. Trimming cost V 7 bases and J 1 base, with 6 bases left between them. This CDR3 is 12 amino acids long. Per the germline V gene, CDR1 is KGHDR and CDR2 is SFDVKD. The CDR3 region has the DNA TGTGCCACCAGGACTCCGAACACTGAAGCTTTCTTT. This translates into CATRTPNTEAFF.

For this clonotype: This may come from a read error, since a much larger clone is one base off. The genes are TRBV7-8 and TRBJ2-1; D is possibly TRBD2 (5 bases). This CDR3 has 16 residues. Germline CDR1 and CDR2: SGHVS and FQNEAQ. The V end was cut by 4 bases, the J end by 4 bases, with 17 bases between. CDR3 sequence: CASSSVRGSVYNEQFF. CDR3 DNA: TGTGCCAGCAGCTCAGTTCGGGGATCCGTGTACAATGAGCAGTTCTTC.

This clonotype is a singleton in its sample. The V call is TRBV15, the J call TRBJ1-1, with 9 bases that match TRBD1. This CDR3 contains 14 residues. V was clipped by 3 bases and J by 4 bases; unmatched bases: 3. Germline V gene data show CDR1 as LNHNV and CDR2 as YYDKDF (reference sequence). The CDR3 spells CATSRDRGPTEAFF. The CDR3 coding sequence is TGTGCCACCAGCAGGGACAGGGGCCCCACTGAAGCTTTCTTT.

At least ten counts were recorded for this clonotype. The chain employs TRBV28 and TRBJ1-2; D uncertain. CDR1 is MDHEN and CDR2 is SYDVKM in the germline V gene. The ends were cut back, 4 bases at V and 3 bases at J, with 6 bases in the middle. The CDR3 extends over 12 amino acids. The CDR3: CASSYGDYGYTF. CDR3 DNA sequence: TGTGCCAGCAGTTACGGTGACTATGGCTACACCTTC.

This clonotype was observed a handful of times. CDR3 loop: CASSTWTGEAFF. DNA for the CDR3: TGTGCCAGCAGCACCTGGACGGGTGAAGCTTTCTTT. V is TRBV7-9 and J is TRBJ1-1; D not certain. Germline-derived CDR1 and CDR2 are SEHNR and FQNEAQ (reference sequence). The CDR3 runs to 12 residues. Trimming cost V 5 bases and J 7 bases, with 11 bases left between them.

In this sample, this clonotype turned up many times. The chain couples TRBV3-1 to TRBJ2-3; TRBD2 aligns across 11 bases. The germline CDR1 and CDR2 sequences are LGHDT and YNNKEL (reference sequence). V trimming: 4 bases; J trimming: 4 bases; junction bases outside the gene matches: 13. The CDR3 totals 18 residues. CDR3 DNA: TGTGCCAGCAGCCCGCTTGGGACCGGGACTAGCGGTGCAGATACGCAGTATTTT. Translating gives CASSPLGTGTSGADTQYF.

This clonotype was detected a few times. The chain couples TRBV20-1 to TRBJ2-1, with 8 bases matching TRBD2. CDR3 length: 14 amino acids. Germline V lookup: CDR1 DFQATT, CDR2 SNEGSKA (reference sequence). CDR3: CRSSGVNIYNEQFF. The CDR3 DNA sequence: TGCAGGAGTAGCGGGGTCAACATATACAATGAGCAGTTCTTC.

With respect to this clonotype: The junction does not match germline at one end; this may be a read error. The J gene is TRBJ2-3, the V gene TRBV20-1; 7 positions match TRBD1. The CDR3 covers 13 residues. The V gene's germline CDR1 is DFQATT and CDR2 SNEGSKA (reference sequence). CDR3 protein: CSGTRQGTDTQYF. In DNA, the CDR3 is TGCAGTGGCACCCGACAGGGCACGGATACGCAGTATTTT.

This chain connects TRBV19 to TRBJ2-2; D is uncertain. The CDR3 totals 13 residues. Germline V gene lookup returns CDR1 LNHDA and CDR2 SQIVND (reference sequence). Trimming removed 4 bases from V and 3 bases from J, with 6 bases in between. The CDR3 is CASSTSYTGELFF. CDR3 sequence (DNA): TGTGCCAGTAGTACTTCGTACACCGGGGAGCTGTTTTTT.

Points on this clonotype: A read error may explain this, as a much larger clone is one base away. The V and J genes are TRBV27 and TRBJ2-1, with 12 bases fitting TRBD2. Germline V gene data show CDR1 as MNHEY and CDR2 as SMNVEV (reference sequence). This CDR3 contains 15 residues. DNA for the CDR3: TGTGCCAGCAGTGGACTAGCGGGATCCAACAATGGGCAGTTCTTC. This translates into CASSGLAGSNNGQFF.

Many counts were recorded for this clonotype. The chain combines TRBV30 with TRBJ2-2, with 8 bases aligning to TRBD1. CDR3 length equals 18 residues. After removal of 1 base from V and 5 bases from J, the junction contained 15 bases not matched to a gene. Germline V gene data show CDR1 as GTSNPN and CDR2 as SVGIG (reference sequence). The CDR3 DNA is TGTGCCTGGAGTGCCAAAGCCCCTTTACAGGGGGTAACCGGGGAGCTGTTTTTT. Amino acid sequence: CAWSAKAPLQGVTGELFF.

This clonotype appeared many times. This chain links TRBV7-2 with TRBJ2-7, with 8 bases identical to TRBD2. CDR1 SGHTA and CDR2 FQGNSA come from the germline V gene. Unmatched junction bases numbered 6, after V lost 4 bases and J lost 4 bases. The CDR3 spans 14 residues. This chain's CDR3 is CASSSSGSGYEQYF. The CDR3 nucleotides are TGTGCCAGCAGCTCCAGCGGGAGTGGGTACGAGCAGTACTTC. Full variable domain (missing parts from reference TRBV7-2 and TRBJ2-7): GAGVSQSPSNKVTEKGKDVELRCDPISGHTALYWYRQSLGQGLEFLIYFQGNSAPDKSGLPSDRFSAERTGGSVSTLTIQRTQQEDSAVYLCASSSSGSGYEQYFGPGTRLTVT.